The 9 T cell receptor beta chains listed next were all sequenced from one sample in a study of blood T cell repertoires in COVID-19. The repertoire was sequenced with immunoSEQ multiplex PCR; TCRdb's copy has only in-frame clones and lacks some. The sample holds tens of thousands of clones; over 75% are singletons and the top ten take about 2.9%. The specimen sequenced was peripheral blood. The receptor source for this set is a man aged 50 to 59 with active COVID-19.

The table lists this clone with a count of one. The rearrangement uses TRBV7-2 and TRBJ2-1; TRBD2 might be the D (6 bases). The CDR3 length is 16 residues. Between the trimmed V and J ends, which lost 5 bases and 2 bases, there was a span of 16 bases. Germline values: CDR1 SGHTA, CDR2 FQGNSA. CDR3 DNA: TGTGCCAGCAGCCCCCTTGGAGGGCTCACCTACAATGAGCAGTTCTTC. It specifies CASSPLGGLTYNEQFF.

The DNA for the CDR3 is TGCGCCAGCAGCATGAGCGGGACGAGCACAGATACGCAGTATTTT. This sequence encodes CASSMSGTSTDTQYF. The V and J genes are TRBV5-1 and TRBJ2-3; 7 positions agree with TRBD2. The CDR3 runs 15 residues. Germline values: CDR1 SGHRS, CDR2 YFSETQ. V was pared by 4 bases and J by 0 bases, with 5 bases of the junction left unmatched.

As DNA, the CDR3 is TGTGCCAGCAGCTTAAAGGCCAGGGAGAACACTGAAGCTTTCTTT. Amino acid sequence: CASSLKARENTEAFF. The V gene is TRBV11-2, the J gene TRBJ1-1; D may be TRBD1 (5 bases). Germline V lookup: CDR1 SGHAT, CDR2 FQNNGV. V was shortened by 2 bases and J by 1 base, with 11 bases between the two germline ends. This CDR3 is 15 amino acids long. Based on the CDR3 plus reference TRBV11-2 and TRBJ1-1, the full variable domain is EAGVAQSPRYKIIEKRQSVAFWCNPISGHATLYWYQQILGQGPKLLIQFQNNGVVDDSQLPKDRFSAERLKGVDSTLKIQPAKLEDSAVYLCASSLKARENTEAFFGQGTRLTVV.

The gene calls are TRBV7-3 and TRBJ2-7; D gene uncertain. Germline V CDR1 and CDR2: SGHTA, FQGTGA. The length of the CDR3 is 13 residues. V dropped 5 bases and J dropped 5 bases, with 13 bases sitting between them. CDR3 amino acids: CASSPTVLHEQYF. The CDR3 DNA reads TGTGCCAGCAGCCCAACGGTACTCCACGAGCAGTACTTC.

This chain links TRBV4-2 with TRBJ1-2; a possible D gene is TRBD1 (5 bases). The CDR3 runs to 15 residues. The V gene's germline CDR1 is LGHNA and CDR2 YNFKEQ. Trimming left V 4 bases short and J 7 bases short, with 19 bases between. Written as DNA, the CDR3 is TGTGCCAGCAGCCTGGATATATCAGGGCCTGGTGGCTACACCTTC. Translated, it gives CASSLDISGPGGYTF.

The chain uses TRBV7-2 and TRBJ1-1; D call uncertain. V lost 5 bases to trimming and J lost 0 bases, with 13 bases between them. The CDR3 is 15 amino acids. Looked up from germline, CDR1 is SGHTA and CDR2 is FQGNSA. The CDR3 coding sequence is TGTGCCAGCAGCCCTATACAGCTGATGAACACTGAAGCTTTCTTT. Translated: CASSPIQLMNTEAFF.

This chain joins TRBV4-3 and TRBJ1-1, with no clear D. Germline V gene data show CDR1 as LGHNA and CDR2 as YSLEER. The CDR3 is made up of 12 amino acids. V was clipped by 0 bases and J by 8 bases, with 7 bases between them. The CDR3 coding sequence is TGCGCCAGCAGCCAAGATCGCAGGGAAGCTTTCTTT. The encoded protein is CASSQDRREAFF.

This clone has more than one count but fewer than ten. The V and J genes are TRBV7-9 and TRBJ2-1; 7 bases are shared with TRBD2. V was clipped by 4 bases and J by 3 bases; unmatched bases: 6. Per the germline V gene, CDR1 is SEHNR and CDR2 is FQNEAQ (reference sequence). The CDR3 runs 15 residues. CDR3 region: CASSYGSGNYNEQFF. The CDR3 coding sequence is TGTGCCAGCAGCTATGGGAGCGGGAACTACAATGAGCAGTTCTTC. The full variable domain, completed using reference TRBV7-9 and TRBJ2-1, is DTGVSQNPRHKITKRGQNVTFRCDPISEHNRLYWYRQTLGQGPEFLTYFQNEAQLEKSRLLSDRFSAERPKGSFSTLEIQRTEQGDSAMYLCASSYGSGNYNEQFFGPGTRLTVL.

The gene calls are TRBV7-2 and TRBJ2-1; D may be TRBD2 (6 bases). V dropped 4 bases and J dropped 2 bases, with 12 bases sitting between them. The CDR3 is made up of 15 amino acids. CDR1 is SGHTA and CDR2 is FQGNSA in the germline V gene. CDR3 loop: CASSSPSETYNEQFF. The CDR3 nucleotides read TGTGCCAGCAGCTCCCCTAGCGAGACCTACAATGAGCAGTTCTTC.